One and the same sample provided the 17 T cell receptor beta chains below, sequenced in a study of response to subunit inactivated influenza vaccine. TCRdb re-called the RT-PCR reads through MiXCR, storing one row per CDR3 protein. Of more than 450,000 distinct CDR3 sequences in the sample, approximately 10% are singletons; the top ten hold about a tenth. This sample comprised PBMCs from blood, obtained on the day of vaccination. Receptor source: a man aged 50-59 years who received an inactivated influenza vaccine.

This clonotype was seen repeatedly, ten times or more. The chain links TRBV7-2 to TRBJ2-7, with a weak D call TRBD2 (6 bases). V was pared by 5 bases and J by 1 base, with 12 bases between. The CDR3 loop spans 14 amino acids. Germline assignment: CDR1 SGHTA and CDR2 FQGNSA. CDR3 coding DNA: TGTGCCAGCAGCCTCGGGGGAGTTTCCTACGAGCAGTACTTC. Translating gives CASSLGGVSYEQYF.

This clonotype has a count of ten or more. This chain links TRBV11-1 with TRBJ1-1; the match to TRBD1 covers 8 bases. The ends lost 5 bases at V and 0 bases at J; junction bases unmatched: 17. Germline V CDR1 and CDR2: SGHAT, FQDESV (reference sequence). This CDR3 region has 19 residues. CDR3 sequence (DNA): TGTGCCAGCAGCCCCGGAGGACAGGGACTAATGCTTATGAACACTGAAGCTTTCTTT. Amino acid sequence: CASSPGGQGLMLMNTEAFF.

The rearrangement uses TRBV12-3 or TRBV12-4 and TRBJ2-6; D might be TRBD1 (5 bases). The CDR3 consists of 17 residues. The ends were cut back, 3 bases at V and 0 bases at J, with 12 bases in the middle. For the CDR3, the DNA is TGTGCCAGCAGTTTCCGACAGACCTACTCTGGGGCCAACGTCCTGACTTTC. Protein sequence: CASSFRQTYSGANVLTF.

The table lists this clonotype with many counts. The chain uses TRBV5-1 and TRBJ2-7; 7 bases line up with TRBD1. The CDR3 contains 16 residues. CDR1 SGHRS and CDR2 YFSETQ come from the germline V gene. The ends lost 4 bases at V and 2 bases at J; junction bases unmatched: 12. The CDR3 sequence is CASSPKVRDSTYEQYF. The CDR3 nucleotides read TGCGCCAGCAGCCCCAAGGTCCGGGACAGCACCTACGAGCAGTACTTC.

This clonotype was detected only a few times. CDR3 sequence reads: CASSYAVAGELFF. Written as DNA, the CDR3 is TGTGCCAGCAGTTACGCAGTCGCCGGGGAGCTGTTTTTT. The gene calls are TRBV6-2 or TRBV6-3 and TRBJ2-2; D is unclear. The ends were cut back, 2 bases at V and 6 bases at J, with 7 bases in the middle. The CDR3 is 13 amino acids. Germline V CDR1 and CDR2: MNHEY, SVGEGT.

V and J are TRBV5-1 and TRBJ2-7, with a weak D call TRBD2 (6 bases). In germline, CDR1 is SGHRS, CDR2 YFSETQ. CDR3 length equals 15 residues. V was trimmed by 2 bases and J by 4 bases, leaving 16 bases between them. The CDR3 coding sequence is TGCGCCAGCAGCTTCCTCCGCGGGACTGATTACGAGCAGTACTTC. Amino acids: CASSFLRGTDYEQYF. Complete variable domain (other parts from reference TRBV5-1 and TRBJ2-7): KAGVTQTPRYLIKTRGQQVTLSCSPISGHRSVSWYQQTPGQGLQFLFEYFSETQRNKGNFPGRFSGRQFSNSRSEMNVSTLELGDSALYLCASSFLRGTDYEQYFGPGTRLTVT.

This clonotype was seen only a few times. This chain connects TRBV27 to TRBJ2-5; 8 bases match TRBD2. The CDR3 is 18 residues long. The germline V gene encodes CDR1 MNHEY and CDR2 SMNVEV (reference sequence). J gave up 4 bases and V 0 bases, and 13 bases lay outside the gene matches. The CDR3 coding sequence is TGTGCCAGCAGTTTATCCGGGGGGGGATTCGATAGAGGAGAGACCCAGTACTTC. Translation gives CASSLSGGGFDRGETQYF.

The V call is TRBV11-3, the J call TRBJ2-2; D gene uncertain. CDR3 length: 15 amino acids. Germline CDR1 and CDR2: SGHNT and YENEEA. V was trimmed by 0 bases and J by 3 bases, leaving 8 bases between them. CDR3 bases: TGTGCCAGCAGCTTAGATCCGAGCCACACCGGGGAGCTGTTTTTT. It yields the protein CASSLDPSHTGELFF.

The V gene is TRBV5-6, the J gene TRBJ2-5; D is ambiguous. In germline, CDR1 is SGHDT, CDR2 YYEEEE. The CDR3 length is 13 residues. Trimming stripped 4 bases from V and 4 bases from J, with 11 bases between. CDR3 DNA sequence: TGTGCCAGCAGCCCGACATGGGGAGAGACCCAGTACTTC. Its protein is CASSPTWGETQYF.

This clonotype has a count of ten or more. The chain has TRBV7-9 and TRBJ1-1; the D is unclear. CDR3 size: 12 residues. Germline lookup yields CDR1 SEHNR and CDR2 FQNEAQ (reference sequence). V was trimmed by 1 base and J by 7 bases, leaving 7 bases between them. The CDR3 coding sequence is TGTGCCAGCAGCTTAGGGGAGGGTGAAGCTTTCTTT. This encodes CASSLGEGEAFF. The variable domain in full, completed from reference TRBV7-9 and TRBJ1-1, reads DTGVSQNPRHKITKRGQNVTFRCDPISEHNRLYWYRQTLGQGPEFLTYFQNEAQLEKSRLLSDRFSAERPKGSFSTLEIQRTEQGDSAMYLCASSLGEGEAFFGQGTRLTVV.

This clonotype has a handful of counts. The J gene is TRBJ2-1, the V gene TRBV7-9; D possibly corresponds to TRBD2 (5 bases). Trimming left V 4 bases short and J 10 bases short, with 14 bases between. Germline CDR1 is SEHNR and CDR2 is FQNEAQ (reference sequence). The CDR3 runs to 13 residues. This CDR3 is CASSSLGVGEQFF. DNA of the CDR3: TGTGCCAGCAGCTCCCTCGGGGTTGGGGAGCAGTTCTTC.

The chain is built from TRBV6-5 and TRBJ2-7; 8 bases are shared with TRBD1. From germline, CDR1 is MNHEY and CDR2 SVGAGI. The V and J ends lost 0 bases and 2 bases, in that order; junction bases with no gene match: 3. The CDR3 spans 15 residues. CDR3 amino acids: CASSYSGTGTYEQYF. In DNA form, the CDR3 reads TGTGCCAGCAGTTACTCGGGGACAGGCACCTACGAGCAGTACTTC.

This clonotype was seen a handful of times. The V gene is TRBV20-1, the J gene TRBJ2-7, with a weak D call TRBD2 (6 bases). This CDR3 is 13 amino acids long. Germline CDR1 is DFQATT and CDR2 is SNEGSKA (reference sequence). With 4 bases removed from V and 4 bases from J, the gap between germline ends came to 14 bases. CDR3 protein: CSANRDFLYEQYF. In DNA, the CDR3 is TGCAGTGCTAATAGGGACTTTCTATACGAGCAGTACTTC.

This clonotype came up many times. The CDR3 region has the DNA TGTGCCAGCAGCTTTGGGGTCACCCAAGAGACCCAGTACTTC. Translated: CASSFGVTQETQYF. The chain employs TRBV5-6 and TRBJ2-5; the D is unclear. V lost 2 bases and J 1 base, leaving 9 bases between the germline ends. The CDR3 totals 14 residues. The V gene's germline CDR1 is SGHDT and CDR2 YYEEEE.

At least ten counts were recorded for this clonotype. The chain employs TRBV7-8 and TRBJ1-4; 10 bases line up with TRBD1. In germline, CDR1 is SGHVS, CDR2 FQNEAQ. V shed 5 bases, J shed 8 bases, and the junction held 11 bases outside the gene matches. This CDR3 contains 16 residues. In DNA form, the CDR3 reads TGTGCCAGCAGCCCCCCCAACGACAGGGGGCTAGAAAAACTGTTTTTT. Protein: CASSPPNDRGLEKLFF.

The V gene is TRBV20-1, the J gene TRBJ2-5; D perhaps matches TRBD1 (6 bases). The CDR3 consists of 12 residues. V was pared by 1 base and J by 3 bases, with 6 bases between. The V gene's germline CDR1 is DFQATT and CDR2 SNEGSKA (reference sequence). Here the CDR3 DNA reads TGCAGTGCTAGAGGGGACAAAGAGACCCAGTACTTC. Translation gives CSARGDKETQYF.

This chain connects TRBV7-8 to TRBJ1-4; tentative D call: TRBD1 (5 bases). Germline lookup yields CDR1 SGHVS and CDR2 FQNEAQ. The CDR3 extends over 14 amino acids. The V gene lost 2 bases and the J gene lost 8 bases, with 12 bases spanning the gap. CDR3 residues: CASSLFLRAEKLFF. CDR3 in DNA: TGTGCCAGCAGCTTATTTCTCAGGGCCGAAAAACTGTTTTTT.